This T cell receptor (beta chain) was recovered during a study of blood T cell repertoires in COVID-19. Background on the study: Whether acute or convalescent, the COVID-19 samples came from the United States, Italy and Spain. T cells, B-cell-depleted T cells, or PBMCs supplied cDNA or gDNA.

Clinical histories supplied by participants themselves formed the basis of cohort assignment. This clone appeared a single time. The CDR3 spans 15 residues. V gave up 4 bases and J gave up 3 bases, with 15 bases separating them. Germline V lookup: CDR1 SGHVS, CDR2 FQNEAQ. Only in-frame clones appear in the TCRdb table, and some are missing; sequencing was by immunoSEQ multiplex PCR. The sample contains 200,000 to 250,000 clones, roughly 88% of which appear only once. The clonotype originates from a woman aged 40 to 50 with acute COVID-19. Sequenced: PBMCs or T cells enriched from blood (not recorded which). V and J are TRBV7-8 and TRBJ1-1, with D unclear. The CDR3 DNA is TGTGCCAGCAGCTCCTTCAATCCGGGAGACACTGAAGCTTTCTTT. Its protein is CASSSFNPGDTEAFF. Looking up the rest from reference TRBV7-8 and TRBJ1-1 gives the full variable domain: GAGVSQSPRYKVAKRGQDVALRCDPISGHVSLFWYQQALGQGPEFLTYFQNEAQLDKSGLPSDRFFAERPEGSVSTLKIQRTQQEDSAVYLCASSSFNPGDTEAFFGQGTRLTVV.